The 26 T cell receptor beta chains in this list originate from one sample, sequenced in a study of prognosis after radiotherapy for stage I lung cancer. Genomic DNA was the source, and TCR beta CDR3 was amplified from it by two-round multiplex PCR. TRBV and TRBJ genes each had their own specific primers in first-round PCR. In TCRdb, the multiplex PCR reads were re-called with MiXCR into one record per CDR3 protein. The top ten clones hold 30% to 40% of a sample with around 26,000 distinct CDR3 sequences, 30% of them seen once. This sample comprised PBMCs, obtained before or after stereotactic body radiation therapy (not recorded which). The receptor source for this set is a donor over 45 with non-small cell lung cancer.

This chain joins TRBV28 and TRBJ1-2; D not resolved. The germline gives CDR1 MDHEN, CDR2 SYDVKM. The ends were cut back, 0 bases at V and 4 bases at J, with 9 bases in the middle. The CDR3 covers 14 residues. The DNA for the CDR3 is TGTGCCAGCAGTTTATGGGCAGGCCGCTATGGCTACACCTTC. Translated: CASSLWAGRYGYTF.

Points on this clonotype: A clone one base away is much larger, so this may be a read error. The chain uses TRBV27 and TRBJ2-3; D gene unclear. Germline lookup yields CDR1 MNHEY and CDR2 SMNVEV (reference sequence). With 3 bases removed from V and 1 base from J, the gap between germline ends came to 8 bases. The CDR3 sequence is 14 residues long. As DNA, the CDR3 is TGTGCCAGCAGTTTGGGCACGTGCACAGATACGCAGTATTTT. Protein product: CASSLGTCTDTQYF.

As concerns this clonotype: Lacking the conserved final phenylalanine or tryptophan, this CDR3 likely reflects a read error. The DNA is left out, because the CDR3 cannot be placed on it with certainty; the CDR3 is given as TCRdb lists it. The V gene is TRBV5-1, the J gene TRBJ2-7; the table's D gene call, TRBD1, was not cross checked with the DNA. The CDR3 numbers 13 amino acids, ends counted. Germline lookup yields CDR1 SGHRS and CDR2 YFSETQ. CDR3 residues: CASSLRDTYEHYS.

This clonotype was found many times. The J gene is TRBJ2-3, the V gene TRBV12-3 or TRBV12-4; perhaps TRBD2 as D (6 bases). The CDR3 totals 12 residues. Trimming left V 6 bases short and J 7 bases short, with 11 bases between. The CDR3 reads CASRRDFYTQYF. The CDR3, as DNA: TGTGCCAGCAGAAGGGACTTTTATACGCAGTATTTT.

In its sample, this clonotype was seen many times. The CDR3 protein is CASSFPGSSYNEQFF. The CDR3 DNA follows: TGTGCCAGCAGTTTTCCGGGGAGCTCCTACAATGAGCAGTTCTTC. The rearrangement joins TRBV27 to TRBJ2-1, with D maybe TRBD2 (5 bases). The germline V and J ends were trimmed by 3 bases and 0 bases, with 9 bases remaining between them. The germline gives CDR1 MNHEY, CDR2 SMNVEV (reference sequence). The CDR3 has 15 residues.

This clonotype was counted at least ten times. This chain links TRBV28 with TRBJ2-2, with D perhaps matching TRBD1 (5 bases). The CDR3 sequence is 14 residues long. Germline V gene sequence: CDR1 MDHEN, CDR2 SYDVKM. V was trimmed by 5 bases and J by 1 base, leaving 8 bases between them. The CDR3 region has the DNA TGTGCCAGCAGTGGACACCTGAACACCGGGGAGCTGTTTTTT. Encoded protein: CASSGHLNTGELFF.

A note on this clonotype: A clone one base away is much larger, so this may be a read error. J is TRBJ2-3 and V is TRBV24-1; tentatively, D is TRBD2 (6 bases). Germline V gene sequence: CDR1 KGHDR, CDR2 SFDVKD. The CDR3 contains 15 residues. The V end lost 3 bases, the J end lost 4 bases, and 13 bases lay between the germline ends. CDR3 loop: CATSDVRGSADTQYF. The CDR3 DNA is TGTGCCACCAGTGATGTCCGGGGGTCCGCAGATACGCAGTATTTT.

This chain connects TRBV6-1 to TRBJ2-3; TRBD2 matches at 9 bases. The ends lost 6 bases at V and 1 base at J; junction bases unmatched: 5. Germline-derived CDR1 and CDR2 are MNHNS and SASEGT. The CDR3 is 15 amino acids. The CDR3 loop reads CASSLTSGGTDTQYF. For the CDR3, the DNA is TGTGCCAGCAGCTTGACTAGCGGTGGCACAGATACGCAGTATTTT.

This clonotype turned up a few times. The V call is TRBV11-2, the J call TRBJ2-3; weak D call: TRBD1 (5 bases). The germline V and J ends were trimmed by 3 bases and 3 bases, with 10 bases remaining between them. In germline, CDR1 is SGHAT, CDR2 FQNNGV. The CDR3 is made up of 14 amino acids. The CDR3 is CASSFVGDTDTQYF. CDR3 bases: TGTGCCAGCAGCTTCGTAGGGGATACAGATACGCAGTATTTT.

This clonotype has ten or more counts. The chain has TRBV19 and TRBJ2-3; D is uncertain. CDR3 size: 15 residues. V shed 6 bases and J shed 2 bases, with 15 bases lying between them. Germline V gene lookup returns CDR1 LNHDA and CDR2 SQIVND (reference sequence). CDR3 sequence: CASRSGQISTDTQYF. The CDR3, as DNA: TGTGCCAGTAGGAGTGGGCAAATATCCACAGATACGCAGTATTTT.

This clonotype has a count of ten or more. The CDR3 spells CSARFTSDYEQYF. In nucleotides, the CDR3 is TGCAGTGCTAGGTTTACCTCAGACTACGAGCAGTACTTC. The chain links TRBV20-1 to TRBJ2-7; D gene uncertain. The V end lost 3 bases, the J end lost 3 bases, and 12 bases lay between the germline ends. Germline CDR1 reads DFQATT; CDR2 reads SNEGSKA (reference sequence). The CDR3 totals 13 residues.

Remarks on this clonotype: One junction end does not reproduce the germline sequence, and a read error may be involved. The V call is TRBV6-2 or TRBV6-3, the J call TRBJ1-2, with 9 bases aligning to TRBD1. Germline assignment: CDR1 MNHEY and CDR2 SVGEGT. The CDR3 totals 15 residues. This CDR3 reads CASIVGAGQGYGYTF. The CDR3 nucleotides are TGTGCCAGCATAGTTGGGGCGGGACAGGGCTATGGCTACACATTC.

The V gene is TRBV6-2 or TRBV6-3, the J gene TRBJ2-3; D is perhaps TRBD1 or TRBD2 (5 bases each). V was pared by 6 bases and J by 1 base, with 8 bases between. Looked up from germline, CDR1 is MNHEY and CDR2 is SVGEGT. The CDR3 has 13 amino acids. CDR3 protein: CASRGRGTDTQYF. For the CDR3, the DNA is TGTGCCAGCAGGGGACGAGGCACAGATACGCAGTATTTT.

This clonotype was counted many times. This chain connects TRBV20-1 to TRBJ1-4; no clear D gene. CDR1 DFQATT and CDR2 SNEGSKA come from the germline V gene (reference sequence). Trimming cost V 6 bases and J 9 bases, with 23 bases left between them. There are 15 residues in the CDR3. In DNA, the CDR3 is TGCAGTGCCCCTGGGTCGGGCGGGGATGGAAAAAAACTGTTTTTT. Its translation: CSAPGSGGDGKKLFF.

Ten or more counts support this clonotype. The chain carries TRBV14 and TRBJ2-2, with unresolved D. Germline V gene lookup returns CDR1 SGHDN and CDR2 FVKESK. This CDR3 contains 14 residues. Trimming left V 3 bases short and J 5 bases short, with 10 bases between. Here the CDR3 DNA reads TGTGCCAGCAGCCAGTTCAGTGGGACCGGGGAGCTGTTTTTT. It codes for CASSQFSGTGELFF.

This clonotype was seen ten or more times. V is TRBV7-2 and J is TRBJ2-2; TRBD2 matches 13 bases. The V gene's germline CDR1 is SGHTA and CDR2 FQGNSA. This CDR3 comprises 18 residues. V trimming: 5 bases; J trimming: 8 bases; junction bases outside the gene matches: 14. CDR3 sequence reads: CASSQYTSGRARLGELFF. The CDR3 DNA reads TGTGCCAGCAGCCAATATACTAGCGGGAGGGCGAGATTAGGGGAGCTGTTTTTT.

This clonotype was picked up one time. The CDR3 DNA sequence: TGCGCCAGCAGCTCTTGGGGGGGCGCTTACACAGATACGCAGTATTTT. It yields the protein CASSSWGGAYTDTQYF. The chain couples TRBV5-1 to TRBJ2-3, with D perhaps matching TRBD2 (7 bases). The CDR3 contains 16 residues. V was clipped by 3 bases and J by 2 bases, with 16 bases between them. CDR1 and CDR2 (germline): SGHRS, YFSETQ.

Ten or more counts support this clonotype. V usage is TRBV5-1 and J usage is TRBJ1-4, with D perhaps matching TRBD1 (6 bases). Germline V CDR1 and CDR2: SGHRS, YFSETQ. There are 15 residues in the CDR3. Trimming removed 0 bases at V and 7 bases at J, with 13 bases between. Written as DNA, the CDR3 is TGCGCCAGCAGCTTGGAATCAGGGGTGGGTGAAAAACTGTTTTTT. Amino acid sequence: CASSLESGVGEKLFF. The variable domain in full, completed from reference TRBV5-1 and TRBJ1-4, reads KAGVTQTPRYLIKTRGQQVTLSCSPISGHRSVSWYQQTPGQGLQFLFEYFSETQRNKGNFPGRFSGRQFSNSRSEMNVSTLELGDSALYLCASSLESGVGEKLFFGSGTQLSVL.

This clonotype appeared many times. The gene calls are TRBV10-3 and TRBJ2-2, with 7 bases aligning to TRBD2. V was pared by 8 bases and J by 7 bases, with 4 bases of the junction left unmatched. The CDR3 loop spans 12 amino acids. Germline-derived CDR1 and CDR2 are ENHRY and SYGVKD. The CDR3 DNA reads as TGTGCCATCCGTCGCGGGGGCGGGGAGCTGTTTTTT. Amino acid sequence: CAIRRGGGELFF.

This clonotype occurred many times. The CDR3, as DNA: TGTGCCACCAGGTTAGACAGTAACACCGGGGAGCTGTTTTTT. The encoded protein is CATRLDSNTGELFF. This chain uses TRBV15 with TRBJ2-2; TRBD1 is a possible D gene (5 bases). Deletions cut 6 bases from V and 2 bases from J, with 10 bases between. This CDR3 has 14 amino acids. Germline V gene data show CDR1 as LNHNV and CDR2 as YYDKDF (reference sequence).

This clonotype was seen many times. A junction end diverges from the germline sequence, so it may reflect a read error. The chain uses TRBV2 and TRBJ1-5; D call uncertain. Per germline, CDR1 SNHLY and CDR2 FYNNEI. The CDR3 totals 15 residues. The DNA for the CDR3 is TGTGCCAGCAGGGAAGGGAGGGTTAGCAATCAGCCCCAGCATTTT. This translates into CASREGRVSNQPQHF.

With respect to this clonotype: A much larger clone differs by one base, so this may be a read error. The rearrangement links TRBV4-1 to TRBJ2-1, with 12 bases matching TRBD2. The CDR3 loop spans 15 amino acids. CDR1 and CDR2 (germline): MGHRA, YSYEKL. CDR3 sequence: CANSQETSGSYEQFF. The CDR3 DNA sequence: TGCGCCAACAGCCAAGAGACTAGCGGGAGCTATGAGCAGTTCTTC.

The sample holds one count of this clonotype. The chain uses TRBV28 and TRBJ1-1; 7 bases match TRBD1. Germline CDR1 is MDHEN and CDR2 is SYDVKM. The CDR3 sequence is 13 residues long. V shed 6 bases and J 7 bases; nucleotides not matched to a gene: 8. The DNA for the CDR3 is TGTGCCAGCAGCCTAGGGCGACAGGGTGAAGCTTTCTTT. Residues: CASSLGRQGEAFF.

The chain uses TRBV11-3 and TRBJ2-7, with D maybe TRBD1 (6 bases). V was clipped by 5 bases and J by 1 base, with 9 bases between them. Germline CDR1 SGHNT, CDR2 YENEEA. The CDR3 contains 13 residues. The CDR3, as DNA: TGTGCCAGCAGCGAAGGGGGATCCTACGAGCAGTACTTC. Protein sequence: CASSEGGSYEQYF.

This clonotype was counted many times. A much larger clone sits a single nucleotide away, making a read error possible. The rearrangement uses TRBV5-1 and TRBJ2-1; D may be TRBD1 (5 bases). The CDR3 extends over 13 amino acids. CDR1 and CDR2 (germline): SGHRS, YFSETQ. CDR3 DNA: TGCGCCGGCAGCGTGGACACCTACAATGAGCAGTTCTTC. Residues: CAGSVDTYNEQFF.

V usage is TRBV2 and J usage is TRBJ1-6; D gene ambiguous. From germline, CDR1 is SNHLY and CDR2 FYNNEI. V was cut by 5 bases and J by 17 bases, with 25 bases left in between. The CDR3 is made up of 15 amino acids. For the CDR3, the DNA is TGTGCCAGCAGTATTCCAAGGACGGTAGATTCACCAATCCACTTT. Protein product: CASSIPRTVDSPIHF. The full variable domain, completed using reference TRBV2 and TRBJ1-6, is EPEVTQTPSHQVTQMGQEVILRCVPISNHLYFYWYRQILGQKVEFLVSFYNNEISEKSEIFDDQFSVERPDGSNFTLKIRSTKLEDSAMYFCASSIPRTVDSPIHFGNGTRLTVT.